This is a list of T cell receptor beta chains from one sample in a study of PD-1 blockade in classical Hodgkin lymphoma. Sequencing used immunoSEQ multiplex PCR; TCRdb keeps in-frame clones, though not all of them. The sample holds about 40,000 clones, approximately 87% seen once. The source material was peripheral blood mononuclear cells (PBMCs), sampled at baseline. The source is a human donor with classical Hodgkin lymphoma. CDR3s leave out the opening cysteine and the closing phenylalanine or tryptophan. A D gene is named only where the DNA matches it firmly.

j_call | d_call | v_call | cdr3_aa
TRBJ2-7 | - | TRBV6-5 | ASSYGDQLHEQY
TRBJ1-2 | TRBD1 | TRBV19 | ASSLRTGTNYGYT
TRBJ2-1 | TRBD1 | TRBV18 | ASSPSPGTGLDEQF
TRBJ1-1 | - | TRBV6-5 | ASRRAGLEAF
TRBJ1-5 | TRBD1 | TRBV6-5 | ASSSETGVQPQH
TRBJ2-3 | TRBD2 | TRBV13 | ASSPGLAGGPVTLGTDTQY
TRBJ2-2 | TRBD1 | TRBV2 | ASRLLGQGATGELF
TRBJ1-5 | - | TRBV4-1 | ASSHLGKGQGSNQPQH
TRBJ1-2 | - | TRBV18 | ASSPGTDGYT
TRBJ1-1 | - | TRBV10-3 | AISEPGARAAF
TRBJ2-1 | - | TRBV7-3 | ASSLTGHNEQF
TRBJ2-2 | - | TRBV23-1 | ASSQSTGKFLGANTGELF
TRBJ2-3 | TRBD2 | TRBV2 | ASRDGLAGGYTDTQY
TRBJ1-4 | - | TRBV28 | ASSENVKKLF
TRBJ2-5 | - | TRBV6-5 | ASSWTAPGRKETQY
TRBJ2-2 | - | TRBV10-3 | AISGFGGTGELF
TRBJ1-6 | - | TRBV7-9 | ASSRRESGSYNSPLH
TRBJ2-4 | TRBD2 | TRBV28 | ASSLSGRAAKNIQY
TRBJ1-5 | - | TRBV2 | ASTLDSNQPQH
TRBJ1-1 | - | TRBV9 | ASSVVSQGNTEAF
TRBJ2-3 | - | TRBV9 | ASSVADTQY
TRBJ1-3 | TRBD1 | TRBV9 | ASSFPGTAHPTIY
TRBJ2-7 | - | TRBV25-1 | ASSEGGTYEQY
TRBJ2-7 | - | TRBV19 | ASRVTGSPYEQY
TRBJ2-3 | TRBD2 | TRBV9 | ASSSRTRADTQY
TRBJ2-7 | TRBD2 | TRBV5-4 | ASRAGTSGVYEQY